These 19 T cell receptor beta chains were all obtained from the same sample, sequenced in a study of blood T cells in healthy people across ages. Combining a sample-barcoded 5' primer with a J-beta primer mix, a second PCR ran for 7 to 11 cycles. One entry per CDR3 protein, called by TCRdb with MiXCR from the 5' RACE reads. The sample yields hundreds of thousands of distinct CDR3 sequences, over 40% seen once. The specimen was blood. These receptors all come from a woman older than 75 in good health.

This clonotype has at least ten counts. The chain recombines TRBV27 with TRBJ1-4; D ambiguous. Between the trimmed V and J ends, which lost 1 base and 8 bases, there was a span of 11 bases. This CDR3 spans 14 amino acids. Germline CDR1 reads MNHEY; CDR2 reads SMNVEV (reference sequence). This CDR3 is CASSLFGSGEKLFF. Written as DNA, the CDR3 is TGTGCCAGCAGTTTATTCGGCAGTGGGGAAAAACTGTTTTTT.

This clonotype has ten or more counts. The gene calls are TRBV29-1 and TRBJ2-1, with 9 bases matching TRBD2. Per germline, CDR1 SQVTM and CDR2 ANQGSEA. V lost 8 bases, J lost 5 bases, and 13 bases stayed unmatched. This CDR3 is built from 15 residues. CDR3 bases: TGCAGCTTCCGCCAGACTAGCGGAACTAACAATGAGCAGTTCTTC. It encodes CSFRQTSGTNNEQFF.

This clonotype was counted ten times or more. This chain connects TRBV6-6 to TRBJ2-1, with D maybe TRBD1 (5 bases). Germline V gives CDR1 MNHNY, CDR2 SVGAGI (reference sequence). Trimming pared 6 bases from V and 8 bases from J, leaving 14 bases between. This CDR3 comprises 13 residues. CDR3 sequence (DNA): TGTGCCAGCAGAGAACAGACAGTTGATGAGCAGTTCTTC. This sequence encodes CASREQTVDEQFF.

On this clonotype itself: A read error is possible here, since a much larger clone lies one base away. The V and J genes are TRBV7-9 and TRBJ2-1, with TRBD2 identical over 7 bases. The end of the DNA aligns better with TRBJ2-7, so the J call may be wrong. This CDR3 has 15 residues. CDR1 and CDR2 from the germline V gene are SEHNR and FQNEAQ (reference sequence). The CDR3 reads CASRLADASYNEQYF. DNA of the CDR3: TGTGCCAGCAGGCTAGCGGACGCCAGCTACAATGAGCAGTACTTC.

This clonotype was counted a few times. The chain joins TRBV29-1 to TRBJ2-3, with TRBD1 as a possible D gene (6 bases). In germline, CDR1 is SQVTM, CDR2 ANQGSEA. Trimming removed 7 bases from V and 4 bases from J, with 15 bases in between. The CDR3 covers 13 residues. The CDR3 reads CSGSAAGADTQYF. The CDR3 DNA is TGCAGCGGATCAGCAGCAGGGGCAGATACGCAGTATTTT.

The chain combines TRBV29-1 with TRBJ2-7, with TRBD1 as a possible D gene (6 bases). The CDR3 spans 14 residues. The V end lost 6 bases, the J end lost 1 base, and 16 bases lay between the germline ends. The germline V gene has CDR1 SQVTM and CDR2 ANQGSEA. The CDR3 nucleotides are TGCAGCGTCTGTGACAGGCCCTTTTCCTACGAGCAGTACTTC. Protein sequence: CSVCDRPFSYEQYF.

This clonotype has only one observation. A much larger clone differs from this one at a single base, so this may be a read error. The CDR3 nucleotides are TGTGCCAGCAGCTCCCAGGGGGCGGGTTACGGTGGAAAACTGTTTTTT. Translated: CASSSQGAGYGGKLFF. The chain couples TRBV7-2 to TRBJ1-4; 8 bases are shared with TRBD1. Per the germline V gene, CDR1 is SGHTA and CDR2 is FQGNSA. CDR3 length: 16 amino acids. V lost 4 bases and J lost 10; bases outside the gene matches: 14.

This clonotype was seen repeatedly, ten times or more. This sequence joins TRBV20-1 and TRBJ1-2; no definite D call. Trimming cost V 5 bases and J 8 bases, with 15 bases left between them. In germline, CDR1 is DFQATT, CDR2 SNEGSKA (reference sequence). This CDR3 contains 12 residues. The CDR3 reads CSAFSGLRGYTF. The CDR3 DNA reads as TGCAGTGCTTTCTCGGGCCTGCGGGGCTACACCTTC.

This clonotype was observed at least ten times. The rearrangement links TRBV3-1 to TRBJ1-6, with D hard to call. There are 12 residues in the CDR3. V was trimmed by 4 bases and J by 8 bases, leaving 6 bases between them. Germline CDR1 reads LGHDT; CDR2 reads YNNKEL (reference sequence). CDR3 amino acids: CASSRGDSPLHF. The CDR3 DNA sequence: TGTGCCAGCAGCCGTGGGGATTCACCCCTCCACTTT.

V gene TRBV5-1 combines with J gene TRBJ2-1; no definite D call. This CDR3 comprises 13 residues. Germline lookup yields CDR1 SGHRS and CDR2 YFSETQ. Trimming pared 0 bases from V and 9 bases from J, leaving 10 bases between. For the CDR3, the DNA is TGCGCCAGCAGCTTGGACCTCCTCGGTGAGCAGTTCTTC. Amino acid sequence: CASSLDLLGEQFF.

This chain links TRBV5-6 with TRBJ1-2; possible D gene TRBD1, 5 bases. The V and J ends lost 1 base and 6 bases respectively, with 10 bases between them. Germline V gene sequence: CDR1 SGHDT, CDR2 YYEEEE. There are 13 residues in the CDR3. This CDR3 reads CASSLWQGHGYTF. Here the CDR3 DNA reads TGTGCCAGCAGCTTGTGGCAGGGACATGGCTACACCTTC. Full variable domain (rest looked up from reference TRBV5-6 and TRBJ1-2): DAGVTQSPTHLIKTRGQQVTLRCSPKSGHDTVSWYQQALGQGPQFIFQYYEEEERQRGNFPDRFSGHQFPNYSSELNVNALLLGDSALYLCASSLWQGHGYTFGSGTRLTVV.

The chain joins TRBV20-1 to TRBJ2-3; 10 positions match TRBD1. The J segment lost 7 bases and the V segment lost 6 bases, leaving 13 bases of the junction unmatched. Germline CDR1 reads DFQATT; CDR2 reads SNEGSKA (reference sequence). The CDR3 has 15 residues. CDR3 sequence reads: CSAVRDRGIMHTQYF. CDR3 in DNA: TGCAGTGCCGTCCGGGACAGGGGCATCATGCATACGCAGTATTTT.

This clonotype was observed at least ten times. The gene calls are TRBV3-1 and TRBJ2-1; TRBD2 might be the D (6 bases). Deletions cut 0 bases from V and 12 bases from J, with 18 bases between. The CDR3 spans 15 residues. Germline assignment: CDR1 LGHDT and CDR2 YNNKEL (reference sequence). CDR3 sequence: CASSQEAWRAGRQFF. The DNA of the CDR3 is TGTGCCAGCAGCCAAGAAGCCTGGAGGGCCGGGCGGCAGTTCTTC.

The chain carries TRBV29-1 and TRBJ2-1; the D call may be TRBD1 or TRBD2 (6 bases each). CDR3 length: 16 residues. Germline-derived CDR1 and CDR2 are SQVTM and ANQGSEA. Trimming took off 3 bases at V and 0 bases at J, with 15 bases between the two ends. CDR3 sequence: CSVDKGVGGSYNEQFF. The CDR3 DNA sequence: TGCAGCGTTGATAAGGGGGTGGGGGGCTCCTACAATGAGCAGTTCTTC.

This sequence joins TRBV5-1 and TRBJ1-4; D gene unclear. The CDR3 runs 14 residues. Trimming took off 0 bases at V and 4 bases at J, with 7 bases between the two ends. The germline V gene has CDR1 SGHRS and CDR2 YFSETQ. Here the CDR3 reads CASSLEWGNEKLFF. The CDR3 bases are TGCGCCAGCAGCTTGGAATGGGGTAATGAAAAACTGTTTTTT. Using reference TRBV5-1 and TRBJ1-4 for the parts outside the CDR3, the full variable domain is KAGVTQTPRYLIKTRGQQVTLSCSPISGHRSVSWYQQTPGQGLQFLFEYFSETQRNKGNFPGRFSGRQFSNSRSEMNVSTLELGDSALYLCASSLEWGNEKLFFGSGTQLSVL.

The chain links TRBV5-1 to TRBJ2-3, with D perhaps matching TRBD1 or TRBD2 (5 bases each). Trimming took off 4 bases at V and 8 bases at J, with 17 bases between the two ends. Germline lookup yields CDR1 SGHRS and CDR2 YFSETQ. The CDR3 contains 14 residues. This chain's CDR3 is CASSRGTSEGTQYF. The CDR3 nucleotides are TGCGCCAGCAGCCGAGGGACCAGCGAAGGTACGCAGTATTTT.

This clonotype was observed many times. The gene calls are TRBV7-2 and TRBJ2-1, with a weak D call TRBD2 (5 bases). CDR1 is SGHTA, CDR2 FQGNSA, per germline. CDR3 size: 13 residues. Deletions cut 5 bases from V and 9 bases from J, with 14 bases between. The CDR3 spells CASSVREEGEQFF. The CDR3 DNA reads TGTGCCAGCAGCGTCCGTGAAGAGGGTGAGCAGTTCTTC.

The chain is built from TRBV3-1 and TRBJ1-2; TRBD1 aligns across 9 bases. This CDR3 is 15 amino acids long. J was trimmed by 10 bases and V by 1 base; bases with no gene match: 10. The germline gives CDR1 LGHDT, CDR2 YNNKEL (reference sequence). The CDR3 DNA is TGTGCCAGCAGCCAAGGAACAGGGGGCGCGGTAGACTACACCTTC. Protein sequence: CASSQGTGGAVDYTF.

As to this clonotype: This may come from a read error, since a much larger clone is one base off. V usage is TRBV5-1 and J usage is TRBJ1-4; D gene unclear. Germline V CDR1 and CDR2: SGHRS, YFSETQ. V was pared by 5 bases and J by 5 bases, with 10 bases between. The CDR3 loop spans 13 amino acids. The CDR3 region has the DNA TGCGCCAGCAGTCGACGGCCGAATGAAAAACTGTTTTTT. It codes for CASSRRPNEKLFF. Full variable domain (remainder filled in from reference TRBV5-1 and TRBJ1-4): KAGVTQTPRYLIKTRGQQVTLSCSPISGHRSVSWYQQTPGQGLQFLFEYFSETQRNKGNFPGRFSGRQFSNSRSEMNVSTLELGDSALYLCASSRRPNEKLFFGSGTQLSVL.